This is a list of T cell receptor beta chains from one sample in a study of blood T cells in healthy people across ages. MiXCR, run by TCRdb on the 5' RACE reads, gives a single entry per CDR3 protein. The sample consists of approximately 780,000 distinct CDR3 sequences, around 24% of them appearing once. The same sample was also used in a study of T cells of mothers and their children.

Sequenced material: blood. The source of these receptors is a boy aged 5-17 years in good health. CDR3s include the opening cysteine and the closing phenylalanine or tryptophan. The D gene is left open where the match is weak. The size entry is marked missing in some rows and otherwise reads once, few, many or a size class.

j_call: TRBJ2-1; d_call: TRBD2; clone_size: -; v_call: TRBV20-1; cdr3_aa: CSAGPGLAGGRNEQFF; cdr3_nt: TGCAGTGCTGGGCCGGGACTAGCGGGGGGGCGTAATGAGCAGTTCTTC
j_call: TRBJ1-3; d_call: -; clone_size: -; v_call: TRBV28; cdr3_aa: CATQRGSSGNTIYF; cdr3_nt: TGTGCCACCCAACGGGGAAGCTCTGGAAACACCATATATTTT
j_call: TRBJ2-1; d_call: -; clone_size: -; v_call: TRBV10-3; cdr3_aa: CAISEREAGLNEQFF; cdr3_nt: TGTGCCATCAGTGAAAGGGAGGCGGGACTCAATGAGCAGTTCTTC
j_call: TRBJ1-1; d_call: TRBD1; clone_size: -; v_call: TRBV5-4; cdr3_aa: CASSPRDRVQVPNTEAFF; cdr3_nt: TGTGCCAGCAGCCCCCGGGACAGGGTACAGGTGCCGAACACTGAAGCTTTCTTT
j_call: TRBJ2-5; d_call: -; clone_size: few; v_call: TRBV27; cdr3_aa: CAGSLRGRETQYF; cdr3_nt: TGTGCCGGCAGTTTAAGGGGTCGGGAGACCCAGTACTTC
j_call: TRBJ2-7; d_call: -; clone_size: -; v_call: TRBV9; cdr3_aa: CASSVGASTSSYEQYF; cdr3_nt: TGTGCCAGCAGCGTAGGGGCATCGACCTCCTCCTACGAGCAGTACTTC
j_call: TRBJ1-4; d_call: -; clone_size: -; v_call: TRBV6-1; cdr3_aa: CASSEGGYNEKLFF; cdr3_nt: TGTGCCAGCAGTGAAGGAGGGTACAATGAAAAACTGTTTTTT
j_call: TRBJ2-1; d_call: TRBD2; clone_size: few; v_call: TRBV4-2; cdr3_aa: CASSLVGLAVGDEQFF; cdr3_nt: TGTGCCAGCAGCCTCGTAGGACTAGCGGTTGGGGACGAGCAGTTCTTC
j_call: TRBJ2-7; d_call: -; clone_size: -; v_call: TRBV9; cdr3_aa: CASSVATGNQYEQYF; cdr3_nt: TGTGCCAGCAGCGTAGCTACGGGAAACCAGTACGAGCAGTACTTC
j_call: TRBJ2-1; d_call: -; clone_size: few; v_call: TRBV19; cdr3_aa: CASSIGSLFDSNNEQFF; cdr3_nt: TGTGCCAGTAGTATAGGTTCCCTGTTCGACTCTAACAATGAGCAGTTCTTC
j_call: TRBJ1-2; d_call: TRBD1; clone_size: few; v_call: TRBV3-1; cdr3_aa: CASSQKQGANYGYTF; cdr3_nt: TGTGCCAGCAGCCAAAAACAGGGGGCGAACTATGGCTACACCTTC
j_call: TRBJ1-2; d_call: -; clone_size: -; v_call: TRBV2; cdr3_aa: CASSERGNGYTF; cdr3_nt: TGTGCCAGCAGTGAACGGGGGAATGGCTACACCTTC
j_call: TRBJ2-3; d_call: -; clone_size: -; v_call: TRBV3-1; cdr3_aa: CASSQEPGSTQYF; cdr3_nt: TGTGCCAGCAGCCAAGAACCAGGAAGTACGCAGTATTTT
j_call: TRBJ2-1; d_call: -; clone_size: -; v_call: TRBV4-1; cdr3_aa: CTSSQDPRGLWRGNNEQFF; cdr3_nt: TGCACCAGCAGCCAAGATCCTCGTGGTTTGTGGCGGGGTAACAATGAGCAGTTCTTC
j_call: TRBJ1-1; d_call: -; clone_size: -; v_call: TRBV10-3; cdr3_aa: CAISPGDTEAFF; cdr3_nt: TGTGCCATCAGCCCAGGGGACACTGAAGCTTTCTTT
j_call: TRBJ2-7; d_call: TRBD2; clone_size: -; v_call: TRBV25-1; cdr3_aa: CASSEGLAGGPSYEQYF; cdr3_nt: TGTGCCAGCAGTGAAGGACTAGCGGGGGGCCCCTCCTACGAGCAGTACTTC
j_call: TRBJ2-7; d_call: -; clone_size: few; v_call: TRBV3-1; cdr3_aa: CASSQGDRADF; cdr3_nt: TGTGCCAGCAGCCAAGGTGATAGGGCGGACTTC
j_call: TRBJ2-2; d_call: TRBD1; clone_size: few; v_call: TRBV29-1; cdr3_aa: CSVLGTGNTGELFF; cdr3_nt: TGCAGCGTCCTAGGGACAGGGAACACCGGGGAGCTGTTTTTT
j_call: TRBJ2-5; d_call: TRBD1; clone_size: -; v_call: TRBV5-4; cdr3_aa: CASSGDRGSYEQHF; cdr3_nt: TGTGCCAGCAGCGGGGACAGGGGGTCCTACGAGCAGCACTTC
j_call: TRBJ2-6; d_call: -; clone_size: -; v_call: TRBV7-8; cdr3_aa: CASSLGLGTPNVLTF; cdr3_nt: TGTGCCAGCAGCTTGGGATTGGGAACTCCCAACGTCCTGACTTTC
j_call: TRBJ2-1; d_call: TRBD2; clone_size: few; v_call: TRBV6-5; cdr3_aa: CASSPQRGGYNEQFF; cdr3_nt: TGTGCCAGCAGTCCACAGCGGGGGGGCTACAATGAGCAGTTCTTC
j_call: TRBJ2-5; d_call: -; clone_size: -; v_call: TRBV4-2; cdr3_aa: CASSRRTQETQYF; cdr3_nt: TGTGCCAGCAGCCGCCGGACTCAAGAGACCCAGTACTTC